Listed below are T cell receptor beta chains from one sample, sequenced in a study of blood T cell repertoires in COVID-19. Sequencing was performed with immunoSEQ multiplex PCR; in TCRdb, only in-frame clones are kept and a portion is missing. In the table there are some 190,000 clones, roughly 84% of which are singletons. The source material was PBMCs or T cells enriched from blood (not recorded which). All receptors derive from a woman in her 30s who had been exposed to COVID-19. The CDR3 runs from the conserved cysteine through the conserved F or W. The order of the fields is CDR3 length, D gene, V gene, clone size, J gene, CDR3 protein, CDR3 DNA. A D gene is named only where the DNA matches it firmly. Clone size appears in some rows only: once, few, many, or a class for an expanded clone.

16	.	TRBV2	.	TRBJ2-7	CASNSWGEWDSYEQYF	TGTGCCAGCAATTCCTGGGGGGAATGGGACTCCTACGAGCAGTACTTC
17	.	TRBV18	.	TRBJ1-4	CASSSGAGVRANEKLFF	TGTGCCAGCTCATCTGGAGCGGGGGTCCGGGCTAATGAAAAACTGTTTTTT
15	TRBD1	TRBV7-9	.	TRBJ2-6	CASSPTGSGANVLTF	TGTGCCAGCAGCCCGACAGGGTCTGGGGCCAACGTCCTGACTTTC
14	.	TRBV11-2	.	TRBJ2-7	CASSSLGPRGEQYF	TGTGCCAGCAGCTCCCTAGGCCCGCGGGGCGAGCAGTACTTC
13	.	TRBV5-1	.	TRBJ1-1	CASTGEGNTEAFF	TGCGCCAGCACAGGGGAGGGGAACACTGAAGCTTTCTTT
14	TRBD1	TRBV2	.	TRBJ2-5	CASSRDRGGETQYF	TGTGCCAGCAGTCGGGACAGGGGTGGAGAGACCCAGTACTTC
15	.	TRBV5-4	many	TRBJ1-2	CASSLVGKVGGGYTF	TGTGCCAGCAGCTTGGTGGGGAAAGTGGGAGGCGGCTACACCTTC
15	TRBD1	TRBV3-1/TRBV3-2	.	TRBJ1-4	CASSQTGGIGEKLFF	TGTGCCAGCAGCCAGACAGGGGGCATTGGTGAAAAACTGTTTTTT
15	TRBD1	TRBV27	.	TRBJ1-2	CASSRQGDNNYGYTF	TGTGCCAGCAGCCGACAGGGAGACAATAACTATGGCTACACCTTC
17	TRBD2	TRBV10-1	medium-sized	TRBJ2-7	CASRIHPLAGATYEQYF	TGCGCCAGCAGGATCCATCCACTAGCGGGGGCGACCTACGAGCAGTACTTC
13	TRBD1	TRBV5-1	.	TRBJ1-1	CASSSDRDPEAFF	TGCGCCAGCAGCTCCGACAGGGACCCTGAAGCTTTCTTT
17	TRBD2	TRBV5-6	.	TRBJ2-1	CASSWGGGLSSYNEQFF	TGTGCCAGCAGCTGGGGCGGGGGGCTGAGCTCCTACAATGAGCAGTTCTTC
13	TRBD1	TRBV7-2	.	TRBJ1-2	CASSTGQGWGYTF	TGTGCCAGCAGCACAGGACAGGGCTGGGGCTACACCTTC
15	TRBD1	TRBV6-5	.	TRBJ1-2	CASSLMGQGNYGYTF	TGTGCCAGCAGCCTGATGGGACAGGGGAACTATGGCTACACCTTC
18	TRBD1	TRBV27	.	TRBJ1-2	CASRLDGTGGVLTYGYTF	TGTGCCAGCAGGCTCGACGGGACAGGGGGCGTATTGACCTATGGCTACACCTTC
15	TRBD1	TRBV27	.	TRBJ2-1	CASSLGTGVYNEQFF	TGTGCCAGCAGTTTGGGGACAGGGGTCTACAATGAGCAGTTCTTC
13	.	TRBV12-3/TRBV12-4	.	TRBJ1-2	CASTRRGDYGYTF	TGTGCCAGCACCCGACGAGGAGACTATGGCTACACCTTC
13	.	TRBV29-1	few	TRBJ1-4	CSVAGRANEKLFF	TGCAGCGTTGCAGGGCGAGCTAATGAAAAACTGTTTTTT
14	TRBD2	TRBV7-9	.	TRBJ2-7	CASSTSGGHYEQYF	TGTGCCAGCAGCACCTCGGGGGGTCACTACGAGCAGTACTTC
13	.	TRBV29-1	.	TRBJ1-1	CSVEGHLNTEAFF	TGCAGCGTTGAGGGACACCTGAACACTGAAGCTTTCTTT
15	TRBD1	TRBV27	once	TRBJ1-4	CASSNTGALNEKLFF	TGTGCCAGCAGCAATACAGGGGCACTTAATGAAAAACTGTTTTTT
13	TRBD1	TRBV12-3/TRBV12-4	.	TRBJ2-2	CASRRGQAGELFF	TGTGCCAGCAGAAGAGGACAGGCCGGGGAGCTGTTTTTT
13	.	TRBV14	once	TRBJ2-3	CASSQVFPHTQYF	TGTGCCAGCAGCCAAGTATTCCCCCATACGCAGTATTTT
15	.	TRBV10-3	.	TRBJ2-1	CAIRPREDGMNEQFF	TGTGCCATCCGACCCAGGGAGGACGGGATGAATGAGCAGTTCTTC
11	.	TRBV19	.	TRBJ1-5	CASGNRVPQHF	TGTGCCAGTGGAAACAGGGTGCCCCAGCATTTT
13	.	TRBV7-3	.	TRBJ1-1	CASSLQGNTEAFF	TGTGCCAGCAGCTTGCAGGGCAACACTGAAGCTTTCTTT
15	TRBD1	TRBV6-5	.	TRBJ1-4	CASIQIQGRNEKLFF	TGTGCCAGCATCCAAATACAGGGGAGGAATGAAAAACTGTTTTTT
13	.	TRBV7-6	few	TRBJ1-5	CASSFSDRQPQHF	TGTGCCAGCAGCTTCTCTGACAGACAGCCCCAGCATTTT
15	TRBD1	TRBV6-5	.	TRBJ1-1	CASTLRGQGAAEAFF	TGTGCCAGCACCCTCAGGGGACAGGGTGCCGCTGAAGCTTTCTTT
17	TRBD1	TRBV11-2	.	TRBJ1-1	CASSLRGNRGRGTEAFF	TGTGCCAGCAGCTTAAGGGGGAACAGGGGCCGAGGGACTGAAGCTTTCTTT
16	.	TRBV7-9	.	TRBJ1-2	CASSLNGTNTDYGYTF	TGTGCCAGCAGCTTGAACGGGACAAATACCGACTATGGCTACACCTTC
13	.	TRBV7-3	.	TRBJ1-2	CASSLDPDYGYTF	TGTGCCAGCAGCCTAGACCCAGACTATGGCTACACCTTC
19	TRBD1	TRBV19	.	TRBJ1-4	CASRRDGRDRPRRDEKLFF	TGTGCCAGTAGAAGGGACGGTCGGGACAGGCCTAGAAGGGATGAAAAACTGTTTTTT
14	TRBD1	TRBV29-1	few	TRBJ1-1	CSVKTGQVETEAFF	TGCAGCGTTAAAACGGGACAGGTGGAAACTGAAGCTTTCTTT
14	.	TRBV25-1	.	TRBJ1-1	CASSEFGGNTEAFF	TGTGCCAGCAGTGAATTCGGGGGGAACACTGAAGCTTTCTTT
15	TRBD1	TRBV29-1	.	TRBJ2-3	CSAARTGGVTDTQYF	TGCAGCGCCGCGAGGACAGGGGGAGTCACAGATACGCAGTATTTT
13	.	TRBV21-1	.	TRBJ2-7	CASSKEAGHEQYF	TGTGCCAGCAGCAAAGAAGCGGGCCACGAGCAGTACTTC
15	.	TRBV5-1	.	TRBJ1-4	CASSPGGQSNEKLFF	TGCGCCAGCAGCCCGGGGGGGCAGTCAAATGAAAAACTGTTTTTT
15	TRBD1	TRBV9	.	TRBJ1-2	CASSSMDRDNYGYTF	TGTGCCAGCAGCTCAATGGACAGGGATAACTATGGCTACACCTTC
16	.	TRBV5-1	.	TRBJ2-3	CASSPALTGGTDTQYF	TGCGCCAGCAGCCCGGCCCTGACAGGAGGCACAGATACGCAGTATTTT
17	TRBD1	TRBV27	.	TRBJ1-2	CASGQRDRYSSEFGYTF	TGTGCCAGCGGACAACGGGACAGATATTCGTCCGAGTTTGGCTACACCTTC
13	.	TRBV12-3/TRBV12-4	.	TRBJ1-2	CASSSTGIQGYTF	TGTGCCAGCAGCTCAACAGGGATTCAAGGCTACACCTTC
14	.	TRBV5-4	once	TRBJ2-1	CASSSSSSYNEQFF	TGTGCCAGCAGCTCGTCCAGCTCCTACAATGAGCAGTTCTTC
16	TRBD1	TRBV5-5	.	TRBJ2-3	CASSSWTGRHTDTQYF	TGTGCCAGCAGTTCCTGGACAGGGCGACACACAGATACGCAGTATTTT
13	TRBD1	TRBV5-6	.	TRBJ1-5	CASSLGRQGPQHF	TGTGCCAGCAGCTTGGGCCGACAGGGTCCCCAGCATTTT